The clone carrying this T cell receptor (beta chain) was counted a few times. The data are from a study of sequential checkpoint blockade in melanoma. About the research overall: Arm A got nivolumab then ipilimumab; arm B the reverse, 1:1. Each arm's sequence ended with maintenance nivolumab.

The germline V gene encodes CDR1 SGHAT and CDR2 FQNNGV. The V and J ends lost 1 base and 1 base, in that order; junction bases with no gene match: 0. This CDR3 has 15 residues. Assay: immunoSEQ multiplex PCR; the TCRdb copy retains only in-frame clones and omits some. Among around 30,000 clones listed, 86% were seen once. Stated treatment: randomized to nivolumab then ipilimumab (arm A) or the reverse (arm B). The starting material was CD8+ T cells sorted from blood (inferred from file names), obtained from a patient given nivolumab and ipilimumab in sequence. The source of this sequence is a human donor with melanoma. J is TRBJ2-2 and V is TRBV11-2; 7 bases align to TRBD1. CDR3 bases: TGTGCCAGCAGCTTAGGGACAGGGAACACCGGGGAGCTGTTTTTT. Its protein is CASSLGTGNTGELFF.